The 2 T cell receptor beta chains reported below all come from one sample, sequenced in a study of CD8 T cells in Susac syndrome (dated by TCRdb to 2018 to 2020). Libraries came from the immunoSEQ multiplex PCR assay. RNA was extracted using the RNeasy kit, and about 0.45 to 1 ug of the RNA was reverse transcribed with random hexamers. Starting from the raw public reads, TCRdb applied fastp trimming at Q25, assembled clones with MiXCR and retained in-frame beta chains. CDR3 protein duplicates are merged, each entry listing the most common genes and DNA. The sample table contains tens of thousands of distinct CDR3 sequences; only one count was recorded for just under 95% of them. About 0.6% of the sample goes to the ten largest clones. Sequencing used CD8+ T cells from PBMCs. The receptors stem from a human donor with multiple sclerosis.

This chain joins TRBV7-9 and TRBJ1-2, with 9 bases that match TRBD1. The CDR3 is 14 residues long. The trim removed 3 bases at V and 6 bases at J, leaving 5 bases unmatched. Germline V CDR1 and CDR2: SEHNR, FQNEAQ (reference sequence). Here the CDR3 reads CASSLGQGWDGYTF. In nucleotides, the CDR3 is TGTGCCAGCAGCTTGGGACAGGGATGGGATGGCTACACCTTC.

V gene TRBV29-1 combines with J gene TRBJ2-7; possible D gene TRBD2, 5 bases. The CDR3 sequence is 12 residues long. V was clipped by 4 bases and J by 3 bases, with 10 bases between them. Germline V CDR1 and CDR2: SQVTM, ANQGSEA. Written as DNA, the CDR3 is TGCAGCGTTGTGGGCCGGGGCTACGAGCAGTACTTC. This encodes CSVVGRGYEQYF.